What follows are 2 T cell receptor beta chains derived from one specimen sequenced in a study of T cell repertoires in cytomegalovirus infection. These TCRs are of unknown antigen specificity. One entry per CDR3 protein, called by TCRdb with MiXCR from the reads. The table includes some 920,000 distinct CDR3 sequences, 25% to 40% detected once. Here the sequenced sample was cultured CD8+ T cells from PBMCs, taken from culture after CMV antigen stimulation. Receptors were obtained from a human donor in good health (CMV status not recorded). Some clones in this sample may be carry-over from other donors' samples.

The chain combines TRBV29-1 with TRBJ2-5; 8 bases align to TRBD1. V shed 1 base, J shed 1 base, and the junction held 5 bases outside the gene matches. This CDR3 is built from 15 residues. Germline CDR1 SQVTM, CDR2 ANQGSEA. CDR3 sequence (DNA): TGCAGCGTTGAAGGGACAGGGCATCGCCAAGAGACCCAGTACTTC. It translates to CSVEGTGHRQETQYF.

The chain has TRBV7-9 and TRBJ1-1; D unclear. Trimming stripped 1 base from V and 1 base from J, with 16 bases between. The CDR3 loop spans 17 amino acids. From germline, CDR1 is SEHNR and CDR2 FQNEAQ (reference sequence). The CDR3 DNA reads as TGTGCCAGCAGCTTAGTAGGCCGGGATTGGGGGAACACTGAAGCTTTCTTT. Translation: CASSLVGRDWGNTEAFF.